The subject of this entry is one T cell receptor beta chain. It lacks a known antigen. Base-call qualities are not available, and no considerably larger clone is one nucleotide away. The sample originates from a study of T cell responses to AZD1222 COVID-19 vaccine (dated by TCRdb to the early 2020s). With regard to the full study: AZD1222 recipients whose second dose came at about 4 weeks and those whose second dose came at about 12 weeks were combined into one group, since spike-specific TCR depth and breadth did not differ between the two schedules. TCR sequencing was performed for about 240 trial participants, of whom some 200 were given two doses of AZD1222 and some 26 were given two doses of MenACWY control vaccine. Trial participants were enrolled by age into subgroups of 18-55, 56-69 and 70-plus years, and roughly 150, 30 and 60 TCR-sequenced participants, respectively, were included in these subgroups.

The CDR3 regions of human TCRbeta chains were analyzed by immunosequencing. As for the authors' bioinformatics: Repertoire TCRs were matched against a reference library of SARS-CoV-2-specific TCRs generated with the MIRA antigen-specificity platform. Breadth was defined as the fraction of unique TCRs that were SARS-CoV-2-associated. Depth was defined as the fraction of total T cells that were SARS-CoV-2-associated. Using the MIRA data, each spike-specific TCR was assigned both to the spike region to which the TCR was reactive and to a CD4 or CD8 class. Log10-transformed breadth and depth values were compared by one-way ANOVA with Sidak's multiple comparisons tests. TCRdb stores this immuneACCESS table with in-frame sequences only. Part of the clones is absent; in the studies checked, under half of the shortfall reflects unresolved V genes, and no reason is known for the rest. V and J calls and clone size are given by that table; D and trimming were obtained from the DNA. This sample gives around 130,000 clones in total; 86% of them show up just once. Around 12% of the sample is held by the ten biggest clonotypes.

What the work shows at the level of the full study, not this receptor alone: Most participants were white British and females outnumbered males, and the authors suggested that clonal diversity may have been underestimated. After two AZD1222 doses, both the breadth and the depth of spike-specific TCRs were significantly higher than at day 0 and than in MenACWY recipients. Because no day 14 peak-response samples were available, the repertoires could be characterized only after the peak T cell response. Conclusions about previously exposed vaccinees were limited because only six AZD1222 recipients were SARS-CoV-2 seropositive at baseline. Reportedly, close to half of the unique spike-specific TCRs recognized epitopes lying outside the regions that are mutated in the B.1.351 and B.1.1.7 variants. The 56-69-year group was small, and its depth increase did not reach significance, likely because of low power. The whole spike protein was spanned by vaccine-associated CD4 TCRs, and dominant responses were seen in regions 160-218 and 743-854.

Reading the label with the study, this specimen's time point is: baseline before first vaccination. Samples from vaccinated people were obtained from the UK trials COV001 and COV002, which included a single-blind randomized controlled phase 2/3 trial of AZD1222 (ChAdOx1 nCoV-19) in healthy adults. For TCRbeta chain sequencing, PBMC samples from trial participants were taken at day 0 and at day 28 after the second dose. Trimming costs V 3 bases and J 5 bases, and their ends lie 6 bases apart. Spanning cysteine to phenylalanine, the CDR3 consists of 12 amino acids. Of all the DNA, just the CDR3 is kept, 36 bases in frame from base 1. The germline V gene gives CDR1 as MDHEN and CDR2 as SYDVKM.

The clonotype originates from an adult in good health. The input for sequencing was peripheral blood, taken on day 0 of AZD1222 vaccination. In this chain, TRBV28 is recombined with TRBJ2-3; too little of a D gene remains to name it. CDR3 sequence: CASSFLRDTQYF. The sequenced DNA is TGTGCCAGCAGTTTTCTTAGAGATACGCAGTATTTT.